The table lists the clone carrying this T cell receptor beta chain with a few counts. No antigen is known for it. The total RNA that was extracted per sample amounted to at least 5.5 micrograms. The use of a sample-barcoded 5' primer and a J-beta primer mix characterized a second PCR of roughly 7 to 12 cycles. TCRdb reanalysed the 5' RACE reads using MiXCR and keeps one entry per CDR3 protein. The profile covers around 790,000 distinct CDR3 sequences, with around two fifths appearing a single time and around 21% taken by the ten largest. These data are taken from a study of blood T cells in healthy people across ages. The CDR3 runs to 17 residues. V gave up 4 bases and J gave up 2 bases, with 20 bases separating them. Germline V gene sequence: CDR1 MNHEY, CDR2 SVGEGT. Whole-study results and caveats: There was no known CMV status for donors, so expanded clonotype changes were possibly confounded.

The specimen was blood. The gene calls are TRBV6-2 or TRBV6-3 and TRBJ1-2; possibly TRBD1 for D (6 bases). This sequence originates from a man in his 60s in good health. CDR3 DNA: TGTGCCAGCAGTTCCCGGGACACGGGAAACGTAAACTATGGCTACACCTTC. This encodes CASSSRDTGNVNYGYTF.